This record looks at one T cell receptor beta chain sequence and its context. Its antigen is still unknown. No per-base quality is available; no much larger clone lies one base away. Its CDR3 holds 17 amino acids, cysteine through phenylalanine. Only CDR3 DNA remains: 51 bases, in frame from the first base. Via the germline V gene (reference sequence), CDR1 is LNHDA and CDR2 SQIVND. Relative to germline, V is missing 5 bases and J is missing 2 bases, with 8 bases of the junction outside any gene match. The data originate from a study of T-cell memory formation after mild COVID-19 (dated by TCRdb to the early 2020s). A note on the overall study: TCR sequence clusters from the two donors were largely donor specific. In two donors, T-cell clones that expanded and contracted after mild COVID-19 were followed by sequencing TCRalpha and TCRbeta repertoires longitudinally. The cohort was made up of two young adult volunteers, one female and one male, who were previously healthy. What the study reported, not specific to this receptor: The detection of some responding clones in pre-infection memory suggests that pre-existing cross-reactive memory T cells joined the SARS-CoV-2 response. Contracting CD4+ clones turned up mainly in the CM and EM memory subsets, whereas EMRA was where CD8+ clones were enriched. Only two mild cases were covered in the study, and larger cohorts including severe cases with pre-infection samples were considered necessary. Clones that contracted from day 15 to 85 showed balanced CD4/CD8 phenotypes, whereas a second wave of clones that expanded from day 15 to 37 leaned towards CD4+. SARS-CoV-2 specificity was not confirmed for the second-wave clones peaking on day 37.

PBMCs were isolated by Ficoll-Paque density gradient centrifugation. The sequencing machine was an Illumina NovaSeq 6000. Using 5'RACE with constant-segment primers, TCRalpha and TCRbeta cDNA libraries were constructed, with sample barcodes and unique molecular identifiers added in the process. RNA was extracted from every sample with Trizol reagent. Library amplification was performed in two PCR steps, and a second sample barcode and Illumina TruSeq adapters were introduced in the second step. The libraries were sequenced on an Illumina NovaSeq using 2 x 150 bp paired-end reads. Turning to the authors' computational methods: The reads were demultiplexed and collapsed into UMI-guided consensus sequences using migec v1.2.7. Using mixcr v2.1.11, the UMI consensuses were aligned to TRA and TRB V and J templates and assembled into clonotypes. A clonotype was counted as expanded or contracted only if both edgeR and NoisET called the change significant, with noise models trained on biological replicates. edgeR calls used a false discovery rate-adjusted p below 0.01 and a log2 fold-change threshold of 1. As an exploratory analysis of dynamics, max-normalized trajectories of the 1000 most abundant clonotypes were examined with PCA combined with hierarchical clustering. Separately sequenced CD4+ and CD8+ repertoires were used to assign the CD4 or CD8 phenotype of responding clones. TCRdb applied fastp at Q25 and MiXCR to the public reads, then kept only in-frame beta chains. Entries are consolidated by CDR3 protein sequence, retaining the most common genes and DNA. These V and J calls derive from TCRdb rather than the authors' analysis. The table for this sample lists 120,000 or so distinct CDR3 sequences; approximately 5.9% of them were counted only once. The biggest ten clones account for roughly 2% of the sample.

This receptor was taken from an adult woman who had mild COVID-19 (a few samples of this study predate the infection). The sample titles of this study are shuffled in the database, so cell type and time point are left out; the donor was told from shared clones. The chain uses TRBV19 and TRBJ1-5; 11 bases in the middle match TRBD1. The sample consisted of PBMCs or a T cell subset sorted from them (not recorded which). The CDR3 reads CASSLRTGGERNQPQHF. The base sequence is TGTGCCAGTAGTCTGAGGACAGGGGGCGAGCGCAATCAGCCCCAGCATTTT.